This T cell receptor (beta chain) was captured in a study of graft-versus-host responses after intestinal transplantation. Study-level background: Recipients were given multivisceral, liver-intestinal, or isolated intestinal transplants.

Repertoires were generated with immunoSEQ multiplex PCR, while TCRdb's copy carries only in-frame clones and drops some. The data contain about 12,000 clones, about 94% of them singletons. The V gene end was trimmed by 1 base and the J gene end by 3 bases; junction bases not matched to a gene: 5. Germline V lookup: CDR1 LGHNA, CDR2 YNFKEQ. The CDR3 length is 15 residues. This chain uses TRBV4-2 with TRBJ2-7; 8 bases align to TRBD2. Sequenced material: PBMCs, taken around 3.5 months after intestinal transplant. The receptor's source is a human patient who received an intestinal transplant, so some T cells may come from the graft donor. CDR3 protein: CASSQGLTSDYEQYF. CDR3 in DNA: TGTGCCAGCAGCCAAGGGCTGACTAGCGACTACGAGCAGTACTTC.